This note documents a single T cell receptor (beta chain) sequence. These data belong to a study of blood T cell repertoires in COVID-19. Sequencing was performed with immunoSEQ multiplex PCR; in TCRdb, only in-frame clones are kept and a portion is missing. This table holds about 120,000 clones, about 88% found once. Trimming left V 7 bases short and J 4 bases short, with 8 bases between. The germline CDR1 and CDR2 sequences are MDHEN and SYDVKM. The CDR3 has 12 residues. The source of this sequence is a woman aged 70-85 years who had recovered from COVID-19. The specimen sequenced was peripheral blood. The chain recombines TRBV28 with TRBJ1-5; D uncertain. The CDR3 sequence: CASMQVNQPQHF. In DNA, the CDR3 is TGTGCCAGCATGCAGGTAAATCAGCCCCAGCATTTT. Drawing the rest from reference TRBV28 and TRBJ1-5, the complete variable domain is DVKVTQSSRYLVKRTGEKVFLECVQDMDHENMFWYRQDPGLGLRLIYFSYDVKMKEKGDIPEGYSVSREKKERFSLILESASTNQTSMYLCASMQVNQPQHFGDGTRLSIL.